The 7 T cell receptor beta chains given below trace back to one sample, sequenced in a study of T cells in Graves' hyperthyroidism and ophthalmopathy. There were TCR beta CDR3 regions amplified from RNA transcripts. HTBI primers were the set used in a first-round RT-PCR of the TCR CDR3. TCRdb reanalysed the multiplex PCR reads using MiXCR and keeps one entry per CDR3 protein. Found here are fewer than 350,000 distinct CDR3 sequences, approximately 12% of them singletons; the top ten hold more than 7.5%. Sequencing was carried out using blood. These receptors all stem from a woman in her 30s with Graves' hyperthyroidism that later progressed to Graves' ophthalmopathy.

The chain recombines TRBV2 with TRBJ1-3; possible D gene TRBD1, 5 bases. Germline CDR1 and CDR2: SNHLY and FYNNEI. V gave up 8 bases and J gave up 3 bases, with 14 bases separating them. The CDR3 consists of 14 residues. CDR3 in amino acids: CASWSMGLGNTIYF. The DNA for the CDR3 is TGTGCCAGCTGGTCCATGGGGCTTGGAAACACCATATATTTT.

This clonotype was seen a few times. The chain carries TRBV9 and TRBJ2-1, with D perhaps assigned TRBD1 or TRBD2 (6 bases each). The V and J ends lost 0 bases and 7 bases respectively, with 14 bases between them. In germline, CDR1 is SGDLS, CDR2 YYNGEE. This CDR3 comprises 15 residues. CDR3 bases: TGTGCCAGCAGCGTAGAGGGGGGAGAGGGTAATGAGCAGTTCTTC. Protein sequence: CASSVEGGEGNEQFF. Drawing the rest from reference TRBV9 and TRBJ2-1, the complete variable domain is DSGVTQTPKHLITATGQRVTLRCSPRSGDLSVYWYQQSLDQGLQFLIQYYNGEERAKGNILERFSAQQFPDLHSELNLSSLELGDSALYFCASSVEGGEGNEQFFGPGTRLTVL.

Regarding this clonotype: Since a much larger clone is just one base distant, this may be a read error. This chain uses TRBV12-3 or TRBV12-4 with TRBJ2-1, with no clear D. There are 12 residues in the CDR3. The DNA for the CDR3 is TGTGCCAGCAGTTTACGAGTTAATGAGCAGTCCTTC. Translation: CASSLRVNEQSF.

The genes are TRBV6-1 and TRBJ2-2; D gene ambiguous. With 5 bases removed from V and 1 base from J, the gap between germline ends came to 11 bases. There are 15 residues in the CDR3. Germline CDR1 is MNHNS and CDR2 is SASEGT. CDR3 sequence (DNA): TGTGCCAGCAGTTCACCGGTCGGGAACACCGGGGAGCTGTTTTTT. It encodes CASSSPVGNTGELFF.

The V gene is TRBV4-1, the J gene TRBJ2-7, with TRBD2 identical over 9 bases. The CDR3 consists of 15 residues. Per the germline V gene, CDR1 is MGHRA and CDR2 is YSYEKL. V shed 1 base, J shed 2 bases, and the junction held 3 bases outside the gene matches. DNA of the CDR3: TGCGCCAGCAGCCAAGGACTAGCGGATACCTACGAGCAGTACTTC. This codes for CASSQGLADTYEQYF.

The J gene is TRBJ2-6, the V gene TRBV19, with no clear D. V was shortened by 0 bases and J by 0 bases, with 6 bases between the two germline ends. This CDR3 is built from 16 residues. The germline CDR1 and CDR2 sequences are LNHDA and SQIVND (reference sequence). DNA of the CDR3: TGTGCCAGTAGTATAGATGTGGTCTCTGGGGCCAACGTCCTGACTTTC. Amino acid sequence: CASSIDVVSGANVLTF.

This clonotype was detected ten times or more. The genes are TRBV12-3 or TRBV12-4 and TRBJ2-3; D gene ambiguous. V was trimmed by 7 bases and J by 6 bases, leaving 17 bases between them. The CDR3 loop spans 14 amino acids. Here the CDR3 reads CASTPDGGLDTQYF. The CDR3, as DNA: TGTGCCAGCACTCCGGACGGTGGGCTGGATACGCAGTATTTT.